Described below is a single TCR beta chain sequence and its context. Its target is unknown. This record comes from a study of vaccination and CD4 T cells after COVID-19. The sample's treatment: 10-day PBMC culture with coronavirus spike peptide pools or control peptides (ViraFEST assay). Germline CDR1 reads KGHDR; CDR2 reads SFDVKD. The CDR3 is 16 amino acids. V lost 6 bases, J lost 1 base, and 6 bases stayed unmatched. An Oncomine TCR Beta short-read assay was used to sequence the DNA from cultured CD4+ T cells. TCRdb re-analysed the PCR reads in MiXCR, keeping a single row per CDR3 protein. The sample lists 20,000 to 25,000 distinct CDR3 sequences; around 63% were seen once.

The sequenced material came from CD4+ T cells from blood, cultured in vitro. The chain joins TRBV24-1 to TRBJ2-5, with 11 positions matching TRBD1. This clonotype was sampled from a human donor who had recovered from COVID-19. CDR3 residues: CATSHGTGGPQETQYF. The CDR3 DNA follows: TGTGCCACCAGTCACGGGACAGGGGGACCCCAAGAGACCCAGTACTTC.